This T cell receptor (beta chain) was captured in a study of T cells after yellow fever vaccination. Study-wide findings and caveats: A faster peak, day 5 versus 15, was reached by the weaker secondary response. FACS-sorted repertoires could contain abundant clonotypes contaminating from the bulk population. Only a minor proportion of clonotypes was detected across both CD4 and CD8 compartments.

Making TCR cDNA involved 5'RACE template switching, which added UMIs and a universal primer site. TCRdb reanalysed the 5' RACE reads using MiXCR and keeps one entry per CDR3 protein. Of some 600,000 distinct CDR3 sequences in the sample, approximately 16% were seen once. As regards this clonotype: The antigen remains unidentified.

Sequencing was performed on PBMCs, taken about 5 days after the first yellow fever vaccination. The TCR comes from a man between 18 and 29 years old who received the YFV17D yellow fever vaccine.

The CDR3 nucleotides are TGCGCCAGCAGCTTGGCCGGGGGAACCCTTGAAGCTTTCTTT. Protein: CASSLAGGTLEAFF. The chain employs TRBV5-1 and TRBJ1-1; D is perhaps TRBD1 (5 bases). This CDR3 has 14 residues. Germline CDR1 reads SGHRS; CDR2 reads YFSETQ. Trimming removed 0 bases from V and 7 bases from J, with 13 bases in between.